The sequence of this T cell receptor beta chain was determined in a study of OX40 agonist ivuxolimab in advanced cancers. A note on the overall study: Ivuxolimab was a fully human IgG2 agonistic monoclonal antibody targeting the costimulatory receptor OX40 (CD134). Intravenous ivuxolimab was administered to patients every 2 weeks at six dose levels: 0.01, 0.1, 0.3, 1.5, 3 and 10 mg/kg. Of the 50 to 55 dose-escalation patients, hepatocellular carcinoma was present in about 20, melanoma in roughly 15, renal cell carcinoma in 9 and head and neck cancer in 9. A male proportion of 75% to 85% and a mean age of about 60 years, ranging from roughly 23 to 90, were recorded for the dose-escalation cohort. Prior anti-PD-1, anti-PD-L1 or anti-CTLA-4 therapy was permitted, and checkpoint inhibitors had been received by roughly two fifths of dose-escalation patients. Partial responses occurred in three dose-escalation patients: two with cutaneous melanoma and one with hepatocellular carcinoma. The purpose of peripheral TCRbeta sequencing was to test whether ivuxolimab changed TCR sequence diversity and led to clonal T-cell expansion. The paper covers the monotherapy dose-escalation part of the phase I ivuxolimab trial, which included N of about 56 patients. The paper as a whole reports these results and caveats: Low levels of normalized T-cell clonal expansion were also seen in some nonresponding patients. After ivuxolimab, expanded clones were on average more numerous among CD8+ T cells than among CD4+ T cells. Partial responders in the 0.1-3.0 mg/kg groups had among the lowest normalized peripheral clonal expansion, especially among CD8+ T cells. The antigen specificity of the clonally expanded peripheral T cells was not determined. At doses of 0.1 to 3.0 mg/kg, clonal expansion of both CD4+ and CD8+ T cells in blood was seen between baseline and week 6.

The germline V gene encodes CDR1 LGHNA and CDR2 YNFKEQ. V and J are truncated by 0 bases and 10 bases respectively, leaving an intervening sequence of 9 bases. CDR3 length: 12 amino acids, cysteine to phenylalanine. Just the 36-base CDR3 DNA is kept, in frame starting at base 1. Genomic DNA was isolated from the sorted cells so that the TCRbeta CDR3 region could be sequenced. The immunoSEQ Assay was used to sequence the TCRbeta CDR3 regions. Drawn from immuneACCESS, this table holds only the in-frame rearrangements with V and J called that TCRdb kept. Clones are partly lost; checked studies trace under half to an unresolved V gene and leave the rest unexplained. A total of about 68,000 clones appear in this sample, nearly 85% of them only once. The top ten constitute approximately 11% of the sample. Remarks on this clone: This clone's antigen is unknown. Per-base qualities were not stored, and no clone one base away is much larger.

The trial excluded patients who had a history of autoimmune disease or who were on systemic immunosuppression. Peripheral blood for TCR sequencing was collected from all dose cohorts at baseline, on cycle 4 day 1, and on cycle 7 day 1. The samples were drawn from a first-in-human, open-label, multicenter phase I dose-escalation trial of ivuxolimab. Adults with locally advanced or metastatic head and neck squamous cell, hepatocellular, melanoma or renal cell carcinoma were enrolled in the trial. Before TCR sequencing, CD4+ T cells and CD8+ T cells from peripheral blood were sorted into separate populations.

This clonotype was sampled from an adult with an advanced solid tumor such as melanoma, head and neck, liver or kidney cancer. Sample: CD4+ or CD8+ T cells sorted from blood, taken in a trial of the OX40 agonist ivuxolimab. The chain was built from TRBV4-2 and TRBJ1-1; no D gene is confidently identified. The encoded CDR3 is CASSQDFGRAFF. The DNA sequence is TGTGCCAGCAGCCAAGATTTTGGTCGAGCTTTCTTT.